Presented here are 10 T cell receptor beta chains from one specimen sequenced in a study of cytomegalovirus exposure and HLA in healthy donors. The PCR contained 60 Vbeta and 13 Jbeta primers. Assay: immunoSEQ multiplex PCR; the TCRdb copy retains only in-frame clones and omits some. The sample holds more than 80,000 clones, 75% to 85% seen once. Sequenced material: PBMCs. All receptors come from a man over 45 in good health and CMV-seronegative.

The V and J genes are TRBV5-1 and TRBJ2-3, with TRBD2 identical over 8 bases. The trim removed 3 bases at V and 2 bases at J, leaving 2 bases unmatched. Germline-derived CDR1 and CDR2 are SGHRS and YFSETQ. This CDR3 has 14 residues. CDR3 coding DNA: TGCGCCAGCAGCTCCGGGGGGGCCACAGATACGCAGTATTTT. Its protein product is CASSSGGATDTQYF.

There are a few counts of this clone. Here the CDR3 reads CASSQAPLVGQLNTEAFF. The CDR3 nucleotides are TGCGCCAGCAGCCAAGCCCCCCTGGTGGGACAGTTGAACACTGAAGCTTTCTTT. The V gene is TRBV4-1, the J gene TRBJ1-1; 7 nucleotides line up with TRBD1. The CDR3 is made up of 18 amino acids. Per the germline V gene, CDR1 is MGHRA and CDR2 is YSYEKL. The V gene end was trimmed by 1 base and the J gene end by 0 bases; junction bases not matched to a gene: 11.

V gene TRBV6-1 combines with J gene TRBJ1-1; 9 nucleotides line up with TRBD1. With 7 bases clipped from V and 1 base from J, the junction kept 7 bases outside the gene matches. The germline V gene has CDR1 MNHNS and CDR2 SASEGT. CDR3 length: 15 residues. The CDR3 nucleotides read TGTGCCAGCACGACGGGACAGGGTGCGAACACTGAAGCTTTCTTT. Amino acids: CASTTGQGANTEAFF.

V gene TRBV10-2 combines with J gene TRBJ2-5, with 9 bases that match TRBD2. Trimming at V came to 5 bases and at J to 6 bases, leaving 10 bases not matched to a gene. This CDR3 region has 15 residues. Looked up from germline, CDR1 is WSHSY and CDR2 is SAAADI. The CDR3 DNA is TGCGCCAGCAGTAAGGCGGGGGGGCCCCGACAGACCCAGTACTTC. Translated, it gives CASSKAGGPRQTQYF.

This clone was seen more than once but under ten times. V gene TRBV19 combines with J gene TRBJ2-5; 8 bases fit TRBD2. The CDR3 runs to 15 residues. The V gene end was trimmed by 1 base and the J gene end by 5 bases; junction bases not matched to a gene: 6. Germline V CDR1 and CDR2: LNHDA, SQIVND (reference sequence). Here the CDR3 reads CASSIGGSGGETQYF. The CDR3 region has the DNA TGTGCCAGTAGTATAGGTGGCAGCGGGGGTGAGACCCAGTACTTC.

This sequence joins TRBV21-1 and TRBJ2-7; the D call of TRBD1 is as the table states it, not checked on the DNA. TRBV21-1 has pseudogene status. CDR3 length: 15 residues. This chain's CDR3 is CASPTGSQLSYEQYV. Written as DNA, the CDR3 is TGTGCCAGCCCGACAGGGTCCCAACTCTCCTACGAGCAGTACGTC.

The chain uses TRBV7-2 and TRBJ2-7; 7 nucleotides align to TRBD2. Germline CDR1 SGHTA, CDR2 FQGNSA. The length of the CDR3 is 15 residues. The trim removed 7 bases at V and 1 base at J, leaving 10 bases unmatched. The CDR3 loop reads CASMKVGGVSYEQYF. DNA for the CDR3: TGTGCCAGCATGAAAGTGGGGGGGGTTTCCTACGAGCAGTACTTC.

In this sample, this clone turned up a few times. This sequence joins TRBV4-3 and TRBJ2-1, with D possibly matching TRBD1 (6 bases). Germline-derived CDR1 and CDR2 are LGHNA and YSLEER. Trimming removed 3 bases at V and 11 bases at J, with 11 bases between. The CDR3 is made up of 12 amino acids. CDR3 in amino acids: CASSHPGAKQFF. The CDR3 DNA follows: TGCGCCAGCAGCCACCCAGGGGCGAAGCAGTTCTTC.

The rearrangement joins TRBV29-1 to TRBJ1-3; D is undetermined. CDR1 is SQVTM and CDR2 is ANQGSEA in the germline V gene. The CDR3 consists of 13 residues. Trimming took 4 bases from V and 3 from J, leaving 10 bases between them. The chain's CDR3 is CSVAYTGGNTIYF. The CDR3 region has the DNA TGCAGCGTTGCCTATACTGGTGGAAACACCATATATTTT.

This sequence joins TRBV6-5 and TRBJ1-1, with D perhaps TRBD1 (6 bases). The CDR3 length is 13 residues. Germline V gives CDR1 MNHEY, CDR2 SVGAGI. Between the trimmed V and J ends, which lost 5 bases and 5 bases, there was a span of 12 bases. The CDR3 protein is CASSLTGMTEAFF. DNA of the CDR3: TGTGCCAGCAGTCTCACAGGGATGACTGAAGCTTTCTTT.